This T cell receptor (beta chain) was captured in a study of T-cell reconstitution after alpha-beta-depleted transplantation in children. The TCRbeta library incorporated unique molecular identifiers. MiXCR, run by TCRdb on the PCR reads, gives a single entry per CDR3 protein. The sample holds some 200,000 distinct CDR3 sequences, approximately 9.7% seen once. This clonotype was recorded a few times. The ends lost 2 bases at V and 5 bases at J; junction bases unmatched: 4. The germline CDR1 and CDR2 sequences are LNHNV and YYDKDF (reference sequence). The CDR3 covers 15 residues. The receptor comes from a human donor who donated a stem cell graft to a child with SCID. This chain links TRBV15 with TRBJ1-5; 9 bases fit TRBD1. Sequencing was performed on PBMCs from the stem cell graft donor, taken from the stem cell graft. The CDR3 nucleotides are TGTGCCACCAGCAGACTGGACAGGGGTTATCAGCCCCAGCATTTT. The encoded protein is CATSRLDRGYQPQHF.